These T cell receptor beta chains were read from a single sample in a study of Ad26.COV2.S vaccination and SARS-CoV-2 variants. Sequencing used immunoSEQ multiplex PCR; TCRdb keeps in-frame clones, though not all of them. Among roughly 350,000 clones listed, 87% were seen once. The sample was peripheral blood, taken in a trial of Ad26.COV2.S vaccine versus placebo. The receptors stem from a person aged 18-60 years who received the Ad26.COV2.S COVID-19 vaccine or a placebo. CDR3s include the opening cysteine and the closing phenylalanine or tryptophan. D genes are given only for firm matches. Clone size is stated in some rows and not others, as once, few, many or a class when expanded.

v_gene	d_gene	j_gene	abundance	CDR3aa	CDR3nt
TRBV5-4	-	TRBJ1-2	few	CASSLNTDNYGYTF	TGTGCCAGCAGCTTGAATACAGATAACTATGGCTACACCTTC
TRBV5-1	-	TRBJ2-1	-	CASSLDGLNSYNEQFF	TGCGCCAGCAGCTTGGACGGCCTAAACTCCTACAATGAGCAGTTCTTC
TRBV5-1	-	TRBJ1-1	-	CASSSYGDMNTEAFF	TGCGCCAGCAGTTCGTATGGGGACATGAACACTGAAGCTTTCTTT
TRBV5-1	TRBD1	TRBJ1-6	-	CASSLYRDRGEYSPLHF	TGCGCCAGCAGCTTGTACCGGGACAGGGGAGAGTATTCACCCCTCCACTTT
TRBV25-1	-	TRBJ1-2	few	CASSEVLTGEGYTF	TGTGCCAGCAGTGAAGTGCTGACCGGGGAGGGCTACACCTTC
TRBV30	-	TRBJ2-7	-	CAWSVNTEYEQYF	TGTGCCTGGAGTGTCAACACAGAGTACGAGCAGTACTTC
TRBV30	-	TRBJ1-3	once	CAWSRRRSGNTIYF	TGTGCCTGGAGTCGGCGCCGCTCTGGAAACACCATATATTTT
TRBV29-1	TRBD1	TRBJ1-4	-	CSVAGTVNEKLFF	TGCAGCGTTGCTGGGACAGTTAATGAAAAACTGTTTTTT
TRBV14	-	TRBJ2-4	-	CASSQGQLAKNIQYF	TGTGCCAGCAGCCAAGGACAGCTAGCCAAAAACATTCAGTACTTC
TRBV3-1/TRBV3-2	-	TRBJ1-5	-	CASSQDGGGSFQPQHF	TGTGCCAGCAGCCAAGATGGGGGGGGATCGTTTCAGCCCCAGCATTTT
TRBV6-6	-	TRBJ2-3	-	CASSFQTTGTDTQYF	TGTGCCAGCAGTTTCCAGACTACGGGCACAGATACGCAGTATTTT
TRBV4-2	-	TRBJ2-7	-	CASSQSKGGSYEQYF	TGTGCCAGCAGCCAGTCAAAGGGGGGATCCTACGAGCAGTACTTC
TRBV30	TRBD1	TRBJ2-2	-	CAWRDRTNTGELFF	TGTGCCTGGCGGGACAGAACGAACACCGGGGAGCTGTTTTTT
TRBV6-1	-	TRBJ1-1	-	CASSEGGGFTEAFF	TGTGCCAGCAGTGAAGGCGGGGGGTTCACTGAAGCTTTCTTT
TRBV6-6	-	TRBJ1-1	-	CASSNGVSEAFF	TGTGCCAGCAGTAACGGGGTCTCTGAAGCTTTCTTT
TRBV3-1/TRBV3-2	TRBD2	TRBJ2-1	-	CASSQGLAGQDNEQFF	TGTGCCAGCAGCCAAGGACTAGCGGGGCAGGACAATGAGCAGTTCTTC
TRBV11-2	-	TRBJ1-1	-	CASSLEVDTEAFF	TGTGCCAGCAGCTTAGAAGTGGACACTGAAGCTTTCTTT
TRBV21-1	-	TRBJ1-4	-	CASTSREGNWEKLFF	TGTGCCAGCACTTCTCGGGAGGGCAACTGGGAAAAACTGTTTTTT
TRBV19	TRBD1	TRBJ2-7	-	CASSITGQGFSEQYF	TGTGCCAGTAGTATCACGGGACAGGGTTTCTCCGAGCAGTACTTC
TRBV7-9	-	TRBJ1-5	-	CASSPTGMGNQPQHF	TGTGCCAGCAGCCCTACAGGGATGGGCAATCAGCCCCAGCATTTT
TRBV21-1	-	TRBJ2-2	-	CASYSGDRGTGELFF	TGTGCCAGCTATTCCGGAGACAGGGGGACCGGGGAGCTGTTTTTT
TRBV29-1	-	TRBJ2-7	-	CSVEVVGSYEQYF	TGCAGCGTTGAAGTGGTGGGCTCCTACGAGCAGTACTTC
TRBV7-2	-	TRBJ1-5	-	CASSLEYSNQPQHF	TGTGCCAGCAGCTTAGAATACAGTAATCAGCCCCAGCATTTT
TRBV4-1	TRBD2	TRBJ2-1	-	CASSQGRGTSGGYNEQFF	TGCGCCAGCAGCCAAGGACGGGGGACTAGCGGGGGTTACAATGAGCAGTTCTTC
TRBV21-1	-	TRBJ2-2	-	CASSNGTFNTGELFF	TGTGCCAGCAGCAACGGGACTTTTAACACCGGGGAGCTGTTTTTT
TRBV9	TRBD1	TRBJ1-2	-	CASSVTGGANYGYTF	TGTGCCAGCAGCGTTACAGGGGGAGCTAACTATGGCTACACCTTC
TRBV2	-	TRBJ1-1	few	CASSGQDGNTEAFF	TGTGCCAGCAGTGGACAGGATGGGAACACTGAAGCTTTCTTT